This record looks at one T cell receptor (beta chain) sequence and its context. No antigen is known for it. Using RNA template, CDR3s of TCR alpha and beta were amplified with iRepertoire arm-PCR. One-step reverse transcription and amplification started from approximately 100-400 ng of tissue mRNA or PBMC total RNA. MiXCR, applied by TCRdb to the multiplex PCR reads, yields one record per CDR3 protein. The data contain about 180,000 distinct CDR3 sequences, roughly two fifths of them singletons. The sample is drawn from a study of glioma-infiltrating T cells. Study-level points and caveats: Non-neoplastic patients had below-expected tissue-blood divergence, while all gliomas exceeded expectation. Tissue and blood shared very few CDR3 sequences.

The receptor was derived from a human donor with low-grade glioma or glioblastoma, undergoing nonglioma brain surgery, or in good health (not recorded which). Material: glioma tissue, nonneoplastic brain tissue, or PBMCs (not recorded which).

Here the CDR3 DNA reads TGTGCCAGCAGCAGGGACCACCGCAATCAGCCCCAGCATTTT. It specifies CASSRDHRNQPQHF. The V and J genes are TRBV28 and TRBJ1-5, with a possible D match to TRBD1 (5 bases). The CDR3 is 14 amino acids. V was trimmed by 6 bases and J by 2 bases, leaving 11 bases between them. Germline loops: CDR1 MDHEN, CDR2 SYDVKM. The full variable domain, its missing parts supplied by reference TRBV28 and TRBJ1-5, is DVKVTQSSRYLVKRTGEKVFLECVQDMDHENMFWYRQDPGLGLRLIYFSYDVKMKEKGDIPEGYSVSREKKERFSLILESASTNQTSMYLCASSRDHRNQPQHFGDGTRLSIL.